The rows below give T cell receptor beta chains drawn from one sample of a study of T cells in Graves' hyperthyroidism and ophthalmopathy. TCRdb reanalysed the multiplex PCR reads using MiXCR and keeps one entry per CDR3 protein. The table records some 460,000 distinct CDR3 sequences, approximately 14% of them present only once. The sequenced material came from blood. These receptors were obtained from a woman aged 18-35 years with Graves' hyperthyroidism. CDR3s include the opening cysteine and the closing phenylalanine or tryptophan. The D gene is left open where the match is weak. Rows give clone size only sometimes, using once, few, many, or a class for an expanded clone.

J: TRBJ2-7; V: TRBV5-1; D: -; size: many; CDR3: CASSLDSVITYEQYF; DNA: TGCGCCAGCAGCTTGGACTCGGTTATAACCTACGAGCAGTACTTC
J: TRBJ1-1; V: TRBV28; D: -; size: many; CDR3: CASSLLGAAMNTEAFF; DNA: TGTGCCAGCAGTTTATTAGGGGCGGCCATGAACACTGAAGCTTTCTTT
J: TRBJ2-1; V: TRBV6-5; D: -; size: -; CDR3: CASSYGRYGNSEQFF; DNA: TGTGCCAGCAGTTATGGCCGTTATGGGAACAGTGAGCAGTTCTTC
J: TRBJ1-1; V: TRBV2; D: -; size: many; CDR3: CASNREGLMNTEAFF; DNA: TGTGCCAGCAACAGAGAGGGCCTTATGAACACTGAAGCTTTCTTT
J: TRBJ1-6; V: TRBV4-1; D: -; size: -; CDR3: CASSLQALGSYNSPLHF; DNA: TGCGCCAGCAGTCTTCAGGCCCTGGGCTCCTATAATTCACCCCTCCACTTT
J: TRBJ2-2; V: TRBV5-1; D: -; size: many; CDR3: CASSYNPGARGTGELFF; DNA: TGCGCCAGCAGCTACAACCCAGGGGCTAGAGGAACCGGGGAGCTGTTTTTT
J: TRBJ2-7; V: TRBV6-1; D: -; size: -; CDR3: CASSARVEQYF; DNA: TGTGCCAGCAGTGCCCGCGTAGAGCAGTACTTC
J: TRBJ2-3; V: TRBV4-3; D: TRBD2; size: once; CDR3: CASSRRTSFADTQYF; DNA: TGCGCCAGCAGCCGGAGGACTAGCTTCGCAGATACGCAGTATTTT
J: TRBJ2-3; V: TRBV11-2; D: -; size: many; CDR3: CASSLDLTDTQYF; DNA: TGTGCCAGCAGCTTAGATCTGACAGATACGCAGTATTTT
J: TRBJ1-5; V: TRBV4-2; D: -; size: -; CDR3: CASSQDLVGGQPQHF; DNA: TGTGCCAGCAGCCAAGATCTAGTGGGGGGACAGCCCCAGCATTTT
J: TRBJ2-7; V: TRBV20-1; D: -; size: many; CDR3: CSARALEAHYEQYF; DNA: TGCAGTGCTAGGGCCCTGGAGGCACATTACGAGCAGTACTTC
J: TRBJ1-1; V: TRBV18; D: -; size: many; CDR3: CASSIGGRTEAFF; DNA: TGTGCCAGCTCAATCGGGGGACGCACTGAAGCTTTCTTT
J: TRBJ1-1; V: TRBV7-9; D: -; size: many; CDR3: CASSLARATITEAFF; DNA: TGTGCCAGCAGCTTAGCGCGGGCAACTATCACTGAAGCTTTCTTT
J: TRBJ1-1; V: TRBV3-1; D: -; size: -; CDR3: CASSPHPPQVPTEAFF; DNA: TGTGCCAGCAGCCCCCACCCCCCACAGGTTCCCACTGAAGCTTTCTTT
J: TRBJ1-2; V: TRBV15; D: TRBD1; size: few; CDR3: CATSSSGTGNGYTF; DNA: TGTGCCACCAGTTCCTCGGGGACAGGGAACGGCTACACCTTC
J: TRBJ2-1; V: TRBV6-2/TRBV6-3; D: -; size: -; CDR3: CASNPPPGRRSGEQFF; DNA: TGTGCCAGCAACCCACCCCCAGGGAGGAGGTCGGGTGAGCAGTTCTTC
J: TRBJ2-5; V: TRBV18; D: TRBD1; size: many; CDR3: CASSMTGWNGETQYF; DNA: TGTGCCAGCTCAATGACAGGGTGGAACGGAGAGACCCAGTACTTC
J: TRBJ2-2; V: TRBV3-2; D: -; size: many; CDR3: CASSQDGTSDPGELFF; DNA: TGTGCCAGCAGCCAAGATGGGACTAGCGACCCCGGGGAGCTGTTTTTT
J: TRBJ1-1; V: TRBV10-2; D: -; size: -; CDR3: CASQGDWGTEAFF; DNA: TGCGCCAGTCAGGGAGACTGGGGCACTGAAGCTTTCTTT
J: TRBJ2-3; V: TRBV10-3; D: TRBD1; size: many; CDR3: CAIGGQGTTDTQYF; DNA: TGTGCCATCGGAGGACAGGGGACCACAGATACGCAGTATTTT
J: TRBJ2-2; V: TRBV28; D: -; size: -; CDR3: CASSLSASEGTTGELFF; DNA: TGTGCCAGCAGTTTATCGGCTAGTGAAGGTACGACCGGGGAGCTGTTTTTT
J: TRBJ2-1; V: TRBV19; D: -; size: few; CDR3: CASSTPDGDNEQFF; DNA: TGTGCCAGTAGTACCCCGGACGGAGACAATGAGCAGTTCTTC
J: TRBJ2-1; V: TRBV20-1; D: -; size: few; CDR3: CSAEGAYNEQFF; DNA: TGCAGTGCTGAGGGGGCCTACAATGAGCAGTTCTTC
J: TRBJ2-1; V: TRBV3-1; D: -; size: many; CDR3: CASSPDSYNEQFF; DNA: TGTGCCAGCAGCCCGGACAGCTACAATGAGCAGTTCTTC
J: TRBJ1-1; V: TRBV29-1; D: -; size: -; CDR3: CSVVGEGGNTEAFF; DNA: TGCAGCGTTGTTGGCGAGGGGGGGAACACTGAAGCTTTCTTT
J: TRBJ2-7; V: TRBV14; D: -; size: few; CDR3: CASSQVLNEQYF; DNA: TGTGCCAGCAGCCAAGTGCTCAACGAGCAGTACTTC
J: TRBJ1-2; V: TRBV19; D: -; size: few; CDR3: CASSTSRLGRGYTF; DNA: TGTGCCAGTAGTACCAGTCGGCTTGGTCGGGGCTACACCTTC
J: TRBJ2-2; V: TRBV27; D: -; size: -; CDR3: CASNSGRSNTGELFF; DNA: TGTGCCAGCAATTCCGGACGGTCGAACACCGGGGAGCTGTTTTTT
J: TRBJ1-1; V: TRBV11-2; D: -; size: many; CDR3: CASSKRAQNTEAFF; DNA: TGTGCCAGCAGCAAGAGGGCACAGAACACTGAAGCTTTCTTT
J: TRBJ2-7; V: TRBV12-3/TRBV12-4; D: -; size: many; CDR3: CASKLIGTPSYEQYF; DNA: TGTGCCAGCAAATTAATCGGGACACCATCCTACGAGCAGTACTTC
J: TRBJ2-1; V: TRBV4-1; D: TRBD2; size: few; CDR3: CASSQGTSFHEQFF; DNA: TGCGCCAGCAGCCAAGGGACTAGTTTCCATGAGCAGTTCTTC
J: TRBJ1-1; V: TRBV6-2/TRBV6-3; D: -; size: -; CDR3: CASVWMESEAFF; DNA: TGTGCCAGCGTTTGGATGGAATCAGAAGCTTTCTTT
J: TRBJ1-5; V: TRBV19; D: -; size: few; CDR3: CASSGRTGDSNQPQHF; DNA: TGTGCCAGTAGCGGTCGTACGGGGGATAGCAATCAGCCCCAGCATTTT
J: TRBJ2-3; V: TRBV7-9; D: -; size: -; CDR3: CASSHRQSTDTQYF; DNA: TGTGCCAGCAGCCACCGACAGAGCACAGATACGCAGTATTTT
J: TRBJ1-5; V: TRBV10-3; D: TRBD1; size: many; CDR3: CAISDGTVNQPQHF; DNA: TGTGCCATCAGTGACGGGACAGTCAATCAGCCCCAGCATTTT
J: TRBJ2-2; V: TRBV6-2/TRBV6-3; D: TRBD2; size: many; CDR3: CASSYSKTSLAGSGELFF; DNA: TGTGCCAGCAGTTACTCGAAGACCTCTCTAGCGGGATCCGGGGAGCTGTTTTTT
J: TRBJ2-1; V: TRBV5-1; D: TRBD2; size: -; CDR3: CASSRLAASNEQFF; DNA: TGCGCCAGCAGTAGACTAGCGGCATCCAATGAGCAGTTCTTC
J: TRBJ2-3; V: TRBV6-5; D: TRBD2; size: -; CDR3: CASSSPGLAGAGTDTQYF; DNA: TGTGCCAGCAGTTCACCGGGACTAGCGGGGGCGGGCACAGATACGCAGTATTTT
J: TRBJ1-6; V: TRBV11-1; D: -; size: many; CDR3: CASSLSSPLHF; DNA: TGTGCCAGCAGCTTATCTTCACCCCTCCACTTT
J: TRBJ2-1; V: TRBV6-2/TRBV6-3; D: -; size: few; CDR3: CASSEERFGCYSYNEQFF; DNA: TGTGCCAGCAGTGAAGAGCGGTTTGGCTGCTACTCCTACAATGAGCAGTTCTTC
J: TRBJ1-4; V: TRBV3-1; D: TRBD1; size: -; CDR3: CASSQARTGGRDEKLFF; DNA: TGTGCCAGCAGCCAAGCGCGGACAGGGGGACGAGATGAAAAACTGTTTTTT
J: TRBJ2-5; V: TRBV20-1; D: TRBD2; size: many; CDR3: CSGSIAGVSETQYF; DNA: TGCAGTGGGAGCATAGCGGGAGTCTCTGAGACCCAGTACTTC
J: TRBJ1-2; V: TRBV19; D: TRBD1; size: few; CDR3: CASSTQGASVYGYTF; DNA: TGTGCCAGTAGTACCCAGGGGGCCAGTGTCTATGGCTACACCTTC